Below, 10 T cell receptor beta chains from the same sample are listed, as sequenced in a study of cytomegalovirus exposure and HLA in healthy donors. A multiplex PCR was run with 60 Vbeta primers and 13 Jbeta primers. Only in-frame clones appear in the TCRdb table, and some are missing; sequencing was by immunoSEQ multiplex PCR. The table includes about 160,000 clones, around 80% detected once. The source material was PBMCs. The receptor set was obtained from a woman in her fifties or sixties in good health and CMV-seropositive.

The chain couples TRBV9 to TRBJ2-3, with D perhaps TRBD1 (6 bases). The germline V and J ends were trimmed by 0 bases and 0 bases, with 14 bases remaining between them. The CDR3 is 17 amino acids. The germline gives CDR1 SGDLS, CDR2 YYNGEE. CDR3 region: CASSVEQGRFSTDTQYF. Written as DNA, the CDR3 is TGTGCCAGCAGCGTAGAGCAGGGGCGATTTAGCACAGATACGCAGTATTTT.

This CDR3 is CASTLGGGRPQHF. In DNA form, the CDR3 reads TGTGCCAGTACCCTGGGAGGGGGGAGGCCCCAGCATTTT. The J gene is TRBJ1-5, the V gene TRBV19; D perhaps matches TRBD1 (6 bases). Between the trimmed V and J ends, which lost 7 bases and 9 bases, there was a span of 16 bases. Germline lookup yields CDR1 LNHDA and CDR2 SQIVND (reference sequence). CDR3 length: 13 amino acids.

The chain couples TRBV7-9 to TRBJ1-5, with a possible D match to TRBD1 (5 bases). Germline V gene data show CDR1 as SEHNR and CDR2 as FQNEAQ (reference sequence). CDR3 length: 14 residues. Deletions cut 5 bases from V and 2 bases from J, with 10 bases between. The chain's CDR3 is CASSRGGGNQPQHF. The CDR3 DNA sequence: TGTGCCAGCAGCCGGGGGGGAGGCAATCAGCCCCAGCATTTT.

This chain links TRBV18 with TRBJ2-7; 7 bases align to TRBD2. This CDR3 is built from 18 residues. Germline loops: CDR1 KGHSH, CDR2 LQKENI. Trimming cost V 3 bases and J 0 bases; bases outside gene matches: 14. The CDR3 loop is CASSPGERLAASSYEQYF. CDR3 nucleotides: TGTGCCAGCTCACCGGGGGAACGGCTAGCGGCGAGCTCCTACGAGCAGTACTTC. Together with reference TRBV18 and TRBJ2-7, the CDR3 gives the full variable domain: NAGVMQNPRHLVRRRGQEARLRCSPMKGHSHVYWYRQLPEEGLKFMVYLQKENIIDESGMPKERFSAEFPKEGPSILRIQQVVRGDSAAYFCASSPGERLAASSYEQYFGPGTRLTVT.

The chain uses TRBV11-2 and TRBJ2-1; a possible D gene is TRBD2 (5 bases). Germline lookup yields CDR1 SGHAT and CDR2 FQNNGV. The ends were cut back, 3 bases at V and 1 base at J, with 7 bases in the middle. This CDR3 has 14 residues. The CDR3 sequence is CASSFRGSYNEQFF. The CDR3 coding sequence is TGTGCCAGCAGCTTTAGAGGGTCCTACAATGAGCAGTTCTTC.

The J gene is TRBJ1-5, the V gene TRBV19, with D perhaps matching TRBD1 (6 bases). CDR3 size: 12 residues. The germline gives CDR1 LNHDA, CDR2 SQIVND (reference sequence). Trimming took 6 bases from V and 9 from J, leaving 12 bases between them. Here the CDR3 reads CASRTRGRPQHF. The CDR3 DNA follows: TGTGCCAGTAGGACCAGGGGACGGCCCCAGCATTTT.

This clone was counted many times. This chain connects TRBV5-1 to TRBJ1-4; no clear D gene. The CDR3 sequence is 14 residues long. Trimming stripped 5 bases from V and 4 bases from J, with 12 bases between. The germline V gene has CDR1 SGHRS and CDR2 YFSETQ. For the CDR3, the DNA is TGCGCCAGCAGTTCTCCGGGAGATAATGAAAAACTGTTTTTT. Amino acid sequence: CASSSPGDNEKLFF.

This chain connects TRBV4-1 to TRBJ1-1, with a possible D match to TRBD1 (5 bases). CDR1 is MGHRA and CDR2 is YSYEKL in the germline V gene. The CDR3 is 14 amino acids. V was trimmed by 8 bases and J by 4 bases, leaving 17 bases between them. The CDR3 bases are TGCGCCAGCCTAGGTCCGGGGGTGCGCACTGAAGCTTTCTTT. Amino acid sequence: CASLGPGVRTEAFF.

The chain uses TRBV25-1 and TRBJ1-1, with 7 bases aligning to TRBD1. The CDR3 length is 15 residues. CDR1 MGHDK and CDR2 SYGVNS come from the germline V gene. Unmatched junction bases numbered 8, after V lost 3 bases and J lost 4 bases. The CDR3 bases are TGTGCCAGCAGTGACCCGGGACAGCCGTTCACTGAAGCTTTCTTT. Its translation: CASSDPGQPFTEAFF. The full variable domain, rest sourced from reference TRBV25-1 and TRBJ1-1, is EADIYQTPRYLVIGTGKKITLECSQTMGHDKMYWYQQDPGMELHLIHYSYGVNSTEKGDLSSESTVSRIRTEHFPLTLESARPSHTSQYLCASSDPGQPFTEAFFGQGTRLTVV.

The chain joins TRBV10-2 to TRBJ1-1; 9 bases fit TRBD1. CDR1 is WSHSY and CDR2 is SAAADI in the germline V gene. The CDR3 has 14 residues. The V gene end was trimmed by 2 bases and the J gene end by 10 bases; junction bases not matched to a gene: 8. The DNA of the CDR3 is TGCGCCAGCAGTGAGGGGACAGGGCGGTATCCAGCTTTCTTT. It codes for CASSEGTGRYPAFF.